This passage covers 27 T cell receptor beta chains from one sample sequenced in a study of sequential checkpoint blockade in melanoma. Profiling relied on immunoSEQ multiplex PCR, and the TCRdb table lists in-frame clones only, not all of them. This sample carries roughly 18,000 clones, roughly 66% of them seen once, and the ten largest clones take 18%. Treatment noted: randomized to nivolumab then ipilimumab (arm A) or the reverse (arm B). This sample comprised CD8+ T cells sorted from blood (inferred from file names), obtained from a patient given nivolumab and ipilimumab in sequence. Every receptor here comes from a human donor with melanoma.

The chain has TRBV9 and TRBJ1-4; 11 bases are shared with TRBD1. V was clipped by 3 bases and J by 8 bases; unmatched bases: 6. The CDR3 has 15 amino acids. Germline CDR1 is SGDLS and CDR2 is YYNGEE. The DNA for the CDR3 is TGTGCCAGCAGCGCTGGGGACAGGGGGGGGGAAAAACTGTTTTTT. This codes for CASSAGDRGGEKLFF.

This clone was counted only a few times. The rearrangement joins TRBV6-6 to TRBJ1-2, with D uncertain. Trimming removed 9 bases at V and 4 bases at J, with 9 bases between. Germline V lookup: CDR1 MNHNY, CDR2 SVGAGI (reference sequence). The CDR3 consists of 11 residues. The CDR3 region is CASGGAYGYTF. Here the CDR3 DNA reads TGTGCCAGTGGAGGTGCCTATGGCTACACCTTC.

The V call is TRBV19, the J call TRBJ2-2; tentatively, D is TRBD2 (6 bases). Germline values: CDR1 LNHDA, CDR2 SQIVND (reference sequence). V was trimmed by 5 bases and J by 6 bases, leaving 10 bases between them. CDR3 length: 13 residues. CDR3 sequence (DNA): TGTGCCAGTAGTTCAAGCGGGCCCGGGGAGCTGTTTTTT. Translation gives CASSSSGPGELFF.

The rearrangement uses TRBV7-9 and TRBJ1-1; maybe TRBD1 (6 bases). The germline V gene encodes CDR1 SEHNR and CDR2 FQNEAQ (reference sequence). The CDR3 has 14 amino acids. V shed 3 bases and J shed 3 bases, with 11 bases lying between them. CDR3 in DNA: TGTGCCAGCAGCTTGGGTACAGGGTACACTGAAGCTTTCTTT. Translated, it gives CASSLGTGYTEAFF.

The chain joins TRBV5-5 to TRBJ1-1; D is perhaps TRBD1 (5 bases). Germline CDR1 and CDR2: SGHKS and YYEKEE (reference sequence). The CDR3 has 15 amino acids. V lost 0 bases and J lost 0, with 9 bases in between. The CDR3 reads CASSLVQGLNTEAFF. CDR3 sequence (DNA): TGTGCCAGCAGCTTGGTGCAGGGCCTGAACACTGAAGCTTTCTTT. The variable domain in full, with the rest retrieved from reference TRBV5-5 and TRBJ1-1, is DAGVTQSPTHLIKTRGQQVTLRCSPISGHKSVSWYQQVLGQGPQFIFQYYEKEERGRGNFPDRFSARQFPNYSSELNVNALLLGDSALYLCASSLVQGLNTEAFFGQGTRLTVV.

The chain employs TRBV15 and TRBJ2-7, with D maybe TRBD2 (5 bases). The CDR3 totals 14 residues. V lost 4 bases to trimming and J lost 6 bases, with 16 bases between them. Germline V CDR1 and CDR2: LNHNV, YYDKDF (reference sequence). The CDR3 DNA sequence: TGTGCCACCAGCACATGGACTCTAAACGCCGAGCAGTACTTC. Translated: CATSTWTLNAEQYF.

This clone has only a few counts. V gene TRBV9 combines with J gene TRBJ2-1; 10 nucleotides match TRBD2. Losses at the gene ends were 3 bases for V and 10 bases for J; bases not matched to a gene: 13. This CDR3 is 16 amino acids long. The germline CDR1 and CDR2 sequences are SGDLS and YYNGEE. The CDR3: CASSADSGRLLSEQFF. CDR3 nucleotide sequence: TGTGCCAGCAGCGCAGATAGCGGGAGGCTCCTGAGCGAGCAGTTCTTC.

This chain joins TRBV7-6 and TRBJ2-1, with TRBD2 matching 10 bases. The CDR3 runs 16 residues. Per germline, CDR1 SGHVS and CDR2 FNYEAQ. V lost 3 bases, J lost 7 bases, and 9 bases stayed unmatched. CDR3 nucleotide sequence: TGTGCCAGCAGCTTTGCAGCTAGCGGGAGTTGGAATGAGCAGTTCTTC. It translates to CASSFAASGSWNEQFF.

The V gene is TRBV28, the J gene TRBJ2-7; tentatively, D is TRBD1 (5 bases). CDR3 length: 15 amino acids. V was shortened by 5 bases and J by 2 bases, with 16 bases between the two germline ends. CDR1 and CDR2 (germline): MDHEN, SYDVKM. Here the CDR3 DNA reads TGTGCCAGCAGTCTGATACAGGCTCCGGCCTACGAGCAGTACTTC. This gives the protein CASSLIQAPAYEQYF.

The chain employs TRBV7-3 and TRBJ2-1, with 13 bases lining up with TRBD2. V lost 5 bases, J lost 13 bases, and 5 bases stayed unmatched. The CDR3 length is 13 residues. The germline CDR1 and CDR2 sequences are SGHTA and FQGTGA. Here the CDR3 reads CASSPGLAGIQFF. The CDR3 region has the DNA TGTGCCAGCAGCCCGGGACTAGCGGGGATCCAGTTCTTC. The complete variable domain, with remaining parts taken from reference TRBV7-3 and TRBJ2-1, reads GAGVSQTPSNKVTEKGKYVELRCDPISGHTALYWYRQSLGQGPEFLIYFQGTGAADDSGLPNDRFFAVRPEGSVSTLKIQRTERGDSAVYLCASSPGLAGIQFFGPGTRLTVL.

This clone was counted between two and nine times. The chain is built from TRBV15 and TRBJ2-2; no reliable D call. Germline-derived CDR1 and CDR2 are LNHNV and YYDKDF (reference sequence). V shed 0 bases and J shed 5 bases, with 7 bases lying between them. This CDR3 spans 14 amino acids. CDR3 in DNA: TGTGCCACCAGCAGAGATGGAGAAACCGGGGAGCTGTTTTTT. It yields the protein CATSRDGETGELFF.

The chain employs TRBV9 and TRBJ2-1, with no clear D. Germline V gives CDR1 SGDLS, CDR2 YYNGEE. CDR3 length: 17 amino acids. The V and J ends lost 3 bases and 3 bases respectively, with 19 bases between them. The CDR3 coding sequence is TGTGCCAGCAGCGAGAGGAGCGTCACGCCTCACTACAATGAGCAGTTCTTC. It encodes CASSERSVTPHYNEQFF.

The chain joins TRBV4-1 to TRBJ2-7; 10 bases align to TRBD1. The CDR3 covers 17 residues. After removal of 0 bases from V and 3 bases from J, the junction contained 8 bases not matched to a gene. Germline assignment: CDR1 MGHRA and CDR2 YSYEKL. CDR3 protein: CASSQELETGGLYEQYF. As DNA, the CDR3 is TGCGCCAGCAGCCAAGAATTGGAGACAGGGGGCCTCTACGAGCAGTACTTC.

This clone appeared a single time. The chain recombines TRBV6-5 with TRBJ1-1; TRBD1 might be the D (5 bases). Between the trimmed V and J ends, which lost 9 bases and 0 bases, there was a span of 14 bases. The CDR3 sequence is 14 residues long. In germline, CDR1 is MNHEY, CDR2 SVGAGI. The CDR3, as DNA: TGTGCCAGTACCGACAGATCAATGAACACTGAAGCTTTCTTT. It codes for CASTDRSMNTEAFF.

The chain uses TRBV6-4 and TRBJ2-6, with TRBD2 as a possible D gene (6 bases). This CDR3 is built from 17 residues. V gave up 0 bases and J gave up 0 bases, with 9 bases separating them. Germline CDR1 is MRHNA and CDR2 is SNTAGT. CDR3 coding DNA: TGTGCCAGCAGTGACTCGGGCGGGGACTCTGGGGCCAACGTCCTGACTTTC. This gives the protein CASSDSGGDSGANVLTF.

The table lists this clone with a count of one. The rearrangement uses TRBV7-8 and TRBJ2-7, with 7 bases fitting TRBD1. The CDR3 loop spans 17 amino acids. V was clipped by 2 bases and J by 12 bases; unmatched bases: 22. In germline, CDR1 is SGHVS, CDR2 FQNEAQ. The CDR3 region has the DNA TGTGCCAGCAGCTTACTTCAAACCACCGGGACAGTGCCCTTTCGGTACTTC. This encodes CASSLLQTTGTVPFRYF. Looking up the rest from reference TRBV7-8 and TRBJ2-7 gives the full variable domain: GAGVSQSPRYKVAKRGQDVALRCDPISGHVSLFWYQQALGQGPEFLTYFQNEAQLDKSGLPSDRFFAERPEGSVSTLKIQRTQQEDSAVYLCASSLLQTTGTVPFRYFGPGTRLTVT.

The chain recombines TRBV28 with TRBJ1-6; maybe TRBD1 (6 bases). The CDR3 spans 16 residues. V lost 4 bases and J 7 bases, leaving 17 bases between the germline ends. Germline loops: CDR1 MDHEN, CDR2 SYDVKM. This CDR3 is CASSSRHRAVNSPLHF. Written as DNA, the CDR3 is TGTGCCAGCAGTTCGCGCCACAGGGCGGTGAATTCACCCCTCCACTTT.

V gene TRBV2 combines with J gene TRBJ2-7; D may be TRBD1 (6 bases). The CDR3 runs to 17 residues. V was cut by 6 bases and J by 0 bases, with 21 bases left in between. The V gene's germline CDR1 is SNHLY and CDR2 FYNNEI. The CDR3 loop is CASRTGQGLVYSYEQYF. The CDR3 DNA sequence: TGTGCCAGCAGGACAGGTCAGGGGCTCGTGTACTCCTACGAGCAGTACTTC.

The CDR3 DNA reads as TGTGCCAGCAGCTTAGGGACAGGCTACGAGCAGTACTTC. Protein product: CASSLGTGYEQYF. The chain has TRBV11-1 and TRBJ2-7; 7 bases are a match to TRBD1. Germline CDR1 SGHAT, CDR2 FQDESV (reference sequence). V lost 1 base and J lost 3; bases outside the gene matches: 0. The CDR3 sequence is 13 residues long.

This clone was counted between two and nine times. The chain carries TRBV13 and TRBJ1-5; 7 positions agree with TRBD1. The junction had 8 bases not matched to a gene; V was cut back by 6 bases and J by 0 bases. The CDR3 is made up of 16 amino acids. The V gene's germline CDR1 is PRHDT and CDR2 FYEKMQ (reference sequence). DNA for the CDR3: TGTGCCAGCAGTGTGACAGGGCAATATAGCAATCAGCCCCAGCATTTT. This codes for CASSVTGQYSNQPQHF.

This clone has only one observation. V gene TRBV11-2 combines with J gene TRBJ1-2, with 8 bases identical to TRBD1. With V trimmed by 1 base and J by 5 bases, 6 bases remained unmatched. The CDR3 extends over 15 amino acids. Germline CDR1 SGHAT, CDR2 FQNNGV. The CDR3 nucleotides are TGTGCCAGCAGCTTAGCCCCGGGACAGGTATATGGCTACACCTTC. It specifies CASSLAPGQVYGYTF. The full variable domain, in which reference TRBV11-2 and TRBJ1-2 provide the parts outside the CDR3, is EAGVAQSPRYKIIEKRQSVAFWCNPISGHATLYWYQQILGQGPKLLIQFQNNGVVDDSQLPKDRFSAERLKGVDSTLKIQPAKLEDSAVYLCASSLAPGQVYGYTFGSGTRLTVV.

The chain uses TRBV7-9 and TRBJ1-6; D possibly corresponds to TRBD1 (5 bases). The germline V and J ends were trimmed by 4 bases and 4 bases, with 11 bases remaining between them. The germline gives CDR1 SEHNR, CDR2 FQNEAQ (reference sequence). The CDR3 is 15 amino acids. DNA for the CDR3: TGTGCCAGCAGCTCGACAGTACTGTATAATTCACCCCTCCACTTT. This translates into CASSSTVLYNSPLHF.

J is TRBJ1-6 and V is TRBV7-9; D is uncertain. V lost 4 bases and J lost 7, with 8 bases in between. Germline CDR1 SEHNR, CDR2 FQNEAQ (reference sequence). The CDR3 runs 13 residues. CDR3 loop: CASSSGVNSPLHF. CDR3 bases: TGTGCCAGCAGCTCCGGTGTCAATTCACCCCTCCACTTT. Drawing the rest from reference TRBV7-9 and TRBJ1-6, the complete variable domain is DTGVSQNPRHKITKRGQNVTFRCDPISEHNRLYWYRQTLGQGPEFLTYFQNEAQLEKSRLLSDRFSAERPKGSFSTLEIQRTEQGDSAMYLCASSSGVNSPLHFGNGTRLTVT.

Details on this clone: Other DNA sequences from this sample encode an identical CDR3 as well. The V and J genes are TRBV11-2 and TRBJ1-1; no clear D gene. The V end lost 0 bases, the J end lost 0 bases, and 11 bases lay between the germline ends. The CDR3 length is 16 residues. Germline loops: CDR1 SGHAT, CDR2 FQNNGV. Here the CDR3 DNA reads TGTGCCAGCAGCTTAGATTTGCCGGAGTTGAACACTGAAGCTTTCTTT. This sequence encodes CASSLDLPELNTEAFF.

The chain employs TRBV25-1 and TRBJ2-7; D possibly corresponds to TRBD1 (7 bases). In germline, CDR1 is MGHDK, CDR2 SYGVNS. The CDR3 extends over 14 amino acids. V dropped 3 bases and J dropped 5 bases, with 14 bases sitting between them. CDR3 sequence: CASSERQGGDEQYF. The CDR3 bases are TGTGCCAGCAGTGAGCGACAGGGAGGCGACGAGCAGTACTTC.

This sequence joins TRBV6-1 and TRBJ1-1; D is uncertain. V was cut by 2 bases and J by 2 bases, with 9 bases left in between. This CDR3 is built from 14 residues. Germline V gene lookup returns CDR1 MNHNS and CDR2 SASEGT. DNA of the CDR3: TGTGCCAGCAGTGAAAATGTAGAAAACACTGAAGCTTTCTTT. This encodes CASSENVENTEAFF.

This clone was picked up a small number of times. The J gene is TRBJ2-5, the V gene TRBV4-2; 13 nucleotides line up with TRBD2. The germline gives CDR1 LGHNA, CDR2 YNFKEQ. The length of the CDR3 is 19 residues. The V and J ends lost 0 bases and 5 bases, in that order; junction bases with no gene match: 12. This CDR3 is CASSQDGSGLAGVEETQYF. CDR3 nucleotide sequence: TGTGCCAGCAGCCAAGATGGTAGTGGACTAGCGGGAGTGGAGGAGACCCAGTACTTC.